These 12 T cell receptor beta chains were all obtained from the same sample, sequenced in a study of CD8+CD57+ T cells in acquired aplastic anemia. The template for TCR beta VDJ and CDR3 sequence profiling was genomic DNA. TCRdb used MiXCR to reprocess the reads, holding one entry per CDR3 protein. The profile shows approximately 170,000 distinct CDR3 sequences, roughly 63% of them singletons. Sequencing input: sorted CD4+, CD8+, or CD8+CD57+ T cells (not recorded which) from PBMCs. The receptors originated from a human donor in good health.

The rearrangement uses TRBV7-2 and TRBJ1-1, with D hard to call. CDR1 and CDR2 from the germline V gene are SGHTA and FQGNSA. The CDR3 loop spans 14 amino acids. The ends were cut back, 6 bases at V and 4 bases at J, with 15 bases in the middle. In DNA form, the CDR3 reads TGTGCCAGCAGTCGCAATCCCCTCGGCACTGAAGCTTTCTTT. Amino acids: CASSRNPLGTEAFF. Drawing the rest from reference TRBV7-2 and TRBJ1-1, the complete variable domain is GAGVSQSPSNKVTEKGKDVELRCDPISGHTALYWYRQSLGQGLEFLIYFQGNSAPDKSGLPSDRFSAERTGGSVSTLTIQRTQQEDSAVYLCASSRNPLGTEAFFGQGTRLTVV.

A note on this clonotype: Since a much larger clone is just one base distant, this may be a read error. The chain links TRBV6-4 to TRBJ2-5; 10 nucleotides match TRBD1. Germline V gives CDR1 MRHNA, CDR2 SNTAGT. With 6 bases clipped from V and 5 bases from J, the junction kept 6 bases outside the gene matches. This CDR3 comprises 14 residues. The CDR3 spells CASSETGGTETQYF. CDR3 nucleotides: TGTGCCAGCAGCGAGACAGGGGGCACGGAGACCCAGTACTTC.

The V call is TRBV2, the J call TRBJ1-1, with D unresolved. Trimming removed 4 bases from V and 0 bases from J, with 9 bases in between. Germline CDR1 reads SNHLY; CDR2 reads FYNNEI. The CDR3 loop spans 14 amino acids. CDR3 DNA: TGTGCCAGCAGTGTGAAGGGAGTGAACACTGAAGCTTTCTTT. The encoded protein is CASSVKGVNTEAFF.

This clonotype was counted only a few times. The chain recombines TRBV20-1 with TRBJ2-6; D is unresolved. CDR3 length equals 12 residues. Deletions cut 5 bases from V and 2 bases from J, with 4 bases between. The germline gives CDR1 DFQATT, CDR2 SNEGSKA (reference sequence). The CDR3 region is CSAPTGANVLTF. The CDR3 DNA reads TGCAGTGCTCCCACTGGGGCCAACGTCCTGACTTTC.

This chain links TRBV10-3 with TRBJ2-7; 9 bases agree with TRBD2. Per the germline V gene, CDR1 is ENHRY and CDR2 is SYGVKD. The CDR3 length is 15 residues. After removal of 3 bases from V and 4 bases from J, the junction contained 7 bases not matched to a gene. The CDR3 sequence: CAISDGSGSRYEQYF. CDR3 DNA: TGTGCCATCAGTGACGGTAGCGGGAGCCGATACGAGCAGTACTTC.

The rearrangement uses TRBV10-3 and TRBJ2-7; TRBD1 might be the D (6 bases). With 6 bases removed from V and 0 bases from J, the gap between germline ends came to 9 bases. The CDR3 has 13 amino acids. The germline CDR1 and CDR2 sequences are ENHRY and SYGVKD. This CDR3 reads CAISQDSSYEQYF. The CDR3 DNA reads TGTGCCATCAGCCAGGACAGCTCCTACGAGCAGTACTTC.

The rearrangement links TRBV2 to TRBJ1-1; D not resolved. Germline V gene lookup returns CDR1 SNHLY and CDR2 FYNNEI. Between the trimmed V and J ends, which lost 6 bases and 7 bases, there was a span of 12 bases. This CDR3 region has 12 residues. CDR3 region: CASSPGRGEAFF. The CDR3 nucleotides read TGTGCCAGCAGCCCAGGACGGGGTGAAGCTTTCTTT. The variable domain in full, with the rest retrieved from reference TRBV2 and TRBJ1-1, is EPEVTQTPSHQVTQMGQEVILRCVPISNHLYFYWYRQILGQKVEFLVSFYNNEISEKSEIFDDQFSVERPDGSNFTLKIRSTKLEDSAMYFCASSPGRGEAFFGQGTRLTVV.

J is TRBJ1-4 and V is TRBV19; TRBD1 matches at 10 bases. Germline CDR1 is LNHDA and CDR2 is SQIVND (reference sequence). The V segment lost 7 bases and the J segment 10 bases; nucleotides outside the gene matches: 9. The CDR3 loop spans 14 amino acids. The DNA of the CDR3 is TGTGCCAGTATCACCGGACAGGGGGTCGCAAAACTGTTTTTT. Amino acids: CASITGQGVAKLFF.

The J gene is TRBJ2-5, the V gene TRBV2, with 8 nucleotides matching TRBD1. The CDR3 spans 12 residues. Germline V CDR1 and CDR2: SNHLY, FYNNEI. The J segment lost 1 base and the V segment lost 9 bases, leaving 1 base of the junction unmatched. The CDR3: CARGQGQETQYF. Here the CDR3 DNA reads TGTGCCAGAGGACAGGGCCAAGAGACCCAGTACTTC. The variable domain in full, completed from reference TRBV2 and TRBJ2-5, reads EPEVTQTPSHQVTQMGQEVILRCVPISNHLYFYWYRQILGQKVEFLVSFYNNEISEKSEIFDDQFSVERPDGSNFTLKIRSTKLEDSAMYFCARGQGQETQYFGPGTRLLVL.

This clonotype was recorded once. The DNA for the CDR3 is TGTGCCAGCAGTGAAGACCCGATCGGCAATGAGCAGTTCTTC. Residues: CASSEDPIGNEQFF. This sequence joins TRBV6-4 and TRBJ2-1, with D uncertain. This CDR3 has 14 residues. Germline CDR1 reads MRHNA; CDR2 reads SNTAGT. V lost 3 bases and J 6 bases, leaving 12 bases between the germline ends.

The J gene is TRBJ1-1, the V gene TRBV7-2; the D gene is possibly TRBD1 (6 bases). The V end lost 1 base, the J end lost 5 bases, and 11 bases lay between the germline ends. The CDR3 has 14 amino acids. Germline V CDR1 and CDR2: SGHTA, FQGNSA. The CDR3 nucleotides read TGTGCCAGCAGCTTAGTTGGGGGGCGTACTGAAGCTTTCTTT. This gives the protein CASSLVGGRTEAFF.

The chain uses TRBV20-1 and TRBJ2-3; D gene ambiguous. This CDR3 is 13 amino acids long. CDR1 DFQATT and CDR2 SNEGSKA come from the germline V gene (reference sequence). V was shortened by 6 bases and J by 2 bases, with 12 bases between the two germline ends. The CDR3 protein is CSANGLNTDTQYF. DNA for the CDR3: TGCAGTGCGAACGGGCTGAACACAGATACGCAGTATTTT.